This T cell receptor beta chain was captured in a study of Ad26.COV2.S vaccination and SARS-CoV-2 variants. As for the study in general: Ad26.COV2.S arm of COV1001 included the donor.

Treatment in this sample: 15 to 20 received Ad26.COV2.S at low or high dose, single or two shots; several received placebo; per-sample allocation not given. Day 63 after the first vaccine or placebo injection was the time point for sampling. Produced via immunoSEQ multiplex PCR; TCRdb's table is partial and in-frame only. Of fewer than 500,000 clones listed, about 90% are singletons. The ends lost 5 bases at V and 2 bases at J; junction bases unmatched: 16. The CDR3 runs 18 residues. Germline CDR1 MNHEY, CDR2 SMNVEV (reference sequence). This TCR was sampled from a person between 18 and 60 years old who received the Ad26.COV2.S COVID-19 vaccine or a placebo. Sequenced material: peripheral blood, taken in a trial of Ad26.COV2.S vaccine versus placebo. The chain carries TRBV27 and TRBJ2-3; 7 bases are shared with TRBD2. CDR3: CASSRKGLAEIYTDTQYF. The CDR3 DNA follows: TGTGCCAGCAGTCGAAAGGGCCTAGCGGAGATCTACACAGATACGCAGTATTTT.